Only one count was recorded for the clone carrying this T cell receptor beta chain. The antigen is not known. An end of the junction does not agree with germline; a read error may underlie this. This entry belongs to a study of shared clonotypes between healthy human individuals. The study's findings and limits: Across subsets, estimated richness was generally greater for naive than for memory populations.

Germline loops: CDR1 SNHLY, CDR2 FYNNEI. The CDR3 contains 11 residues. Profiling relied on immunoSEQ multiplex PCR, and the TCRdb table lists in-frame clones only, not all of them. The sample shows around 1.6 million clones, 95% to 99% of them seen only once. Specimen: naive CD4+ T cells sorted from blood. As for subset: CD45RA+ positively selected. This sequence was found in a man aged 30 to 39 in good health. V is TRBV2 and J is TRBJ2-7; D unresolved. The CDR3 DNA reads TGTGCCAGCAGTGAAGCGCTTAGGCTCGAGTTC. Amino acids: CASSEALRLEF.